This T cell receptor (beta chain) was sequenced in a study of T-cell memory formation after mild COVID-19. Turning to the study itself: The TCR clusters were mostly specific to one donor. Regarding the study as a whole: Among CD4+ contracting clones, most were CM and EM, and CD8+ ones EMRA. Clones contracting across day 15 to 85 had a balanced CD4/CD8 profile; later expanding clones leaned CD4+. Nothing showed for sure that second-wave clones peaking on day 37 were SARS-CoV-2 specific.

TCRdb re-derived calls from the 5' RACE reads in MiXCR, one entry per CDR3 protein. The sample yields about 170,000 distinct CDR3 sequences, under 15% seen once. V shed 2 bases and J shed 5 bases, with 6 bases lying between them. The germline gives CDR1 MNHEY, CDR2 SVGAGI. The CDR3 is 13 residues long. Worth noting for this clonotype: Antigen: not known.

The sequencing input was PBMCs or a T cell subset sorted from them (not recorded which). The TCR originated in a man between 18 and 29 years old who had mild COVID-19 (a few samples of this study predate the infection). Cell type and time point are not known. This sequence joins TRBV6-5 and TRBJ2-2; D uncertain. For the CDR3, the DNA is TGTGCCAGCAGTTACCCCGGGACCGGGGAGCTGTTTTTT. This codes for CASSYPGTGELFF.